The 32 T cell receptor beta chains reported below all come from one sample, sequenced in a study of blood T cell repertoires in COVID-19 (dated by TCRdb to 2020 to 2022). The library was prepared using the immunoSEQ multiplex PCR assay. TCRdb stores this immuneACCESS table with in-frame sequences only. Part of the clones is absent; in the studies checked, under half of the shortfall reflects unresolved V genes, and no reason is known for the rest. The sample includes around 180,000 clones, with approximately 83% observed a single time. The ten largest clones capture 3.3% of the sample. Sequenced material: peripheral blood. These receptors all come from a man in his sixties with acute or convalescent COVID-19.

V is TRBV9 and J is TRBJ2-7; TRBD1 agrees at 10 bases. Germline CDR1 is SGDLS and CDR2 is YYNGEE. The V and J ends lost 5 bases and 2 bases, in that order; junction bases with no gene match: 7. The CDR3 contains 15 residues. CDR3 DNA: TGTGCCAGCAGTTTAAGGGGGACAGGGGCCTACGAGCAGTACTTC. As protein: CASSLRGTGAYEQYF. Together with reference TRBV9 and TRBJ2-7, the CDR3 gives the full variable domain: DSGVTQTPKHLITATGQRVTLRCSPRSGDLSVYWYQQSLDQGLQFLIQYYNGEERAKGNILERFSAQQFPDLHSELNLSSLELGDSALYFCASSLRGTGAYEQYFGPGTRLTVT.

The CDR3 nucleotides read TGTGCCAGCTCACCGACGGGTGATACGCAGTATTTT. Amino acids: CASSPTGDTQYF. This chain uses TRBV18 with TRBJ2-3; D unclear. CDR1 and CDR2 (germline): KGHSH, LQKENI. This CDR3 comprises 12 residues. Between the trimmed V and J ends, which lost 3 bases and 6 bases, there was a span of 7 bases.

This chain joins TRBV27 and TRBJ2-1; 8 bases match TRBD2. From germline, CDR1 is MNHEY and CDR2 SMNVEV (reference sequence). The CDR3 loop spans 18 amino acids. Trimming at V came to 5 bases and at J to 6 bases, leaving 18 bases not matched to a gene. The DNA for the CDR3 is TGTGCCAGCAGTCCCGTGGGAGCGGGAGAACCTATCCGCAATGAGCAGTTCTTC. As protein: CASSPVGAGEPIRNEQFF.

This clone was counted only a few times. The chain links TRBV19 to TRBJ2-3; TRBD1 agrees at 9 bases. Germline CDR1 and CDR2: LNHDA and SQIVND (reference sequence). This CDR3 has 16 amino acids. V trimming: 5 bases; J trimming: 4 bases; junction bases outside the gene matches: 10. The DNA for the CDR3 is TGTGCCAGTAGTTCTCGGGACAGGGTGGTCGCAGATACGCAGTATTTT. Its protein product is CASSSRDRVVADTQYF.

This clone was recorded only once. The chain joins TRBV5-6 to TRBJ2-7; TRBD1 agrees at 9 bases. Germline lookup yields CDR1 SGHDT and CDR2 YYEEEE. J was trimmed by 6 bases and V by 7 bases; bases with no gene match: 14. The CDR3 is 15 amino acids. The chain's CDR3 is CASQYRDRVPGEQYF. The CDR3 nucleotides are TGTGCCAGCCAGTATAGGGACAGGGTACCAGGCGAGCAGTACTTC.

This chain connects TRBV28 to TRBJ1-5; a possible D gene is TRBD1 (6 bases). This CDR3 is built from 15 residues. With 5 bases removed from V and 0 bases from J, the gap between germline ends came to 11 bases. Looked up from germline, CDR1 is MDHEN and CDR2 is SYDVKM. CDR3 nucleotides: TGTGCCAGCAGTAAAAAGGGACATAGCAATCAGCCCCAGCATTTT. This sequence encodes CASSKKGHSNQPQHF. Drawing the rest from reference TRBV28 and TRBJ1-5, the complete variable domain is DVKVTQSSRYLVKRTGEKVFLECVQDMDHENMFWYRQDPGLGLRLIYFSYDVKMKEKGDIPEGYSVSREKKERFSLILESASTNQTSMYLCASSKKGHSNQPQHFGDGTRLSIL.

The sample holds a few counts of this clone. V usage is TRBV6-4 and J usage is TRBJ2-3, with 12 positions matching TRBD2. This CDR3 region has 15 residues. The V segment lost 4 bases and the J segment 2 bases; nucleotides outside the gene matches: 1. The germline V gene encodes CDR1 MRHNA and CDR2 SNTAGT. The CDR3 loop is CASSGTSGATDTQYF. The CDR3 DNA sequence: TGTGCCAGCAGTGGGACTAGCGGGGCCACAGATACGCAGTATTTT.

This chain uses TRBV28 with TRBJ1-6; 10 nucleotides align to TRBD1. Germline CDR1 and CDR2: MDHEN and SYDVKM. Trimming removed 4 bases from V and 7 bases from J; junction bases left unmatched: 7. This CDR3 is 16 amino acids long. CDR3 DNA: TGTGCCAGCAGTTGGGGGACAGGGGAGAGGAATTCACCCCTCCACTTT. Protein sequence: CASSWGTGERNSPLHF.

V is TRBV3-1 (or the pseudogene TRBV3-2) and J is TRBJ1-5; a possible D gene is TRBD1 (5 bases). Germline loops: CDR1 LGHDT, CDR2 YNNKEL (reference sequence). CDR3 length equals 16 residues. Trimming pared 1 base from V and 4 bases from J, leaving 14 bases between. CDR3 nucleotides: TGTGCCAGCAGCCAAGTAGCAGGGAAAGGGAATCAGCCCCAGCATTTT. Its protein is CASSQVAGKGNQPQHF.

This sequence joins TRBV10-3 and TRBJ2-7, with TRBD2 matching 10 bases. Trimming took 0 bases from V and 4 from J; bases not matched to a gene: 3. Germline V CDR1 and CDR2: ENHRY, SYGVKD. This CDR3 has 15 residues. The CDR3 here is CAISESASGSYEQYF. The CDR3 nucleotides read TGTGCCATCAGTGAGTCGGCTAGCGGGAGTTACGAGCAGTACTTC.

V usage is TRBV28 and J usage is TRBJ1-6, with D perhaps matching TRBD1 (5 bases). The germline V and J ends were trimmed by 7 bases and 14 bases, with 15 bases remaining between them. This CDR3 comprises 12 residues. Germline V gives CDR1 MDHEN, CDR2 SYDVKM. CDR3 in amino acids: CASTSPEQALHF. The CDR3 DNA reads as TGTGCCAGCACCTCCCCCGAACAGGCCCTCCACTTT. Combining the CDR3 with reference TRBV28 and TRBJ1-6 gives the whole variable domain DVKVTQSSRYLVKRTGEKVFLECVQDMDHENMFWYRQDPGLGLRLIYFSYDVKMKEKGDIPEGYSVSREKKERFSLILESASTNQTSMYLCASTSPEQALHFGNGTRLTVT.

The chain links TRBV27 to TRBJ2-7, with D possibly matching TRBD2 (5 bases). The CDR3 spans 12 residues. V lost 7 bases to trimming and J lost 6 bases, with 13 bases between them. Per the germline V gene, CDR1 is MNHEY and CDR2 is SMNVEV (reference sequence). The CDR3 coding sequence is TGTGCCAGCACGGATCCGGGATCCGAGCAGTACTTC. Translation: CASTDPGSEQYF.

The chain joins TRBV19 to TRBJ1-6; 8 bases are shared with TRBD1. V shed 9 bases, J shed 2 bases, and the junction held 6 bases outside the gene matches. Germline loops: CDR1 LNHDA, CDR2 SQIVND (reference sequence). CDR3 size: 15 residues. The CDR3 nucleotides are TGTGCCAGCCGACAGGGGAGCACCTATAATTCACCCCTCCACTTT. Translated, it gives CASRQGSTYNSPLHF.

CDR3 nucleotides: TGTGCCAGCTCACTTGGACAGAACACCGGGGAGCTGTTTTTT. Translated, it gives CASSLGQNTGELFF. The V call is TRBV18, the J call TRBJ2-2, with D tentatively TRBD1 (5 bases). V lost 4 bases to trimming and J lost 1 base, with 7 bases between them. Germline V CDR1 and CDR2: KGHSH, LQKENI. The CDR3 extends over 14 amino acids.

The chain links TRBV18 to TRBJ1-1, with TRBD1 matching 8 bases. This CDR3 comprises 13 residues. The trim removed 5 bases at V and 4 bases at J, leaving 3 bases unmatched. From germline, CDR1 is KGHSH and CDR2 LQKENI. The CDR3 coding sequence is TGTGCCAGCTCAAAGGACAGGGCCACTGAAGCTTTCTTT. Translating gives CASSKDRATEAFF.

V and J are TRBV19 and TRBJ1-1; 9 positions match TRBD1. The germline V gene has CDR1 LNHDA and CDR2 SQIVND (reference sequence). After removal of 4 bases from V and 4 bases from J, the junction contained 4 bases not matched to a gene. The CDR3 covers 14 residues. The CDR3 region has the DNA TGTGCCAGTAGTACCGGGACAGGGTTCACTGAAGCTTTCTTT. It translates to CASSTGTGFTEAFF.

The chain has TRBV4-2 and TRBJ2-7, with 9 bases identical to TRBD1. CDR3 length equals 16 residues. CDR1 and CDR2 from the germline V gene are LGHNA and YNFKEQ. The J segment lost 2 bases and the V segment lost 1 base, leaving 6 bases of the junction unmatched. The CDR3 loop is CASSQASGQGTYEQYF. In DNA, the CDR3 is TGTGCCAGCAGCCAAGCCTCGGGACAGGGAACCTACGAGCAGTACTTC.

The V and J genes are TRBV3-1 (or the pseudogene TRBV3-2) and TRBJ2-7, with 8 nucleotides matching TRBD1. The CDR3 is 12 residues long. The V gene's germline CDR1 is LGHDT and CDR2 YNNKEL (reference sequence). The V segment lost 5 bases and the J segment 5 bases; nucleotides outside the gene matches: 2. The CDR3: CASSRTGNEQYF. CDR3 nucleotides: TGTGCCAGCAGCAGGACAGGGAACGAGCAGTACTTC.

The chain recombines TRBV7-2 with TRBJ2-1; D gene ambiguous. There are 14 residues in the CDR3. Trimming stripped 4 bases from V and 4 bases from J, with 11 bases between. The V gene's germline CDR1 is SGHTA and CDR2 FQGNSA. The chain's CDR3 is CASSSSATYNEQFF. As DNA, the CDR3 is TGTGCCAGCAGCTCATCAGCGACTTACAATGAGCAGTTCTTC. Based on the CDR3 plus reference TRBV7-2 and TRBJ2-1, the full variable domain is GAGVSQSPSNKVTEKGKDVELRCDPISGHTALYWYRQSLGQGLEFLIYFQGNSAPDKSGLPSDRFSAERTGGSVSTLTIQRTQQEDSAVYLCASSSSATYNEQFFGPGTRLTVL.

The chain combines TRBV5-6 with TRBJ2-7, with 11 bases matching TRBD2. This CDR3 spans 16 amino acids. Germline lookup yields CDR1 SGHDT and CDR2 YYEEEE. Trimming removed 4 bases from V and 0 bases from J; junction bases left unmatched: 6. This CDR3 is CASSTPLAGGSYEQYF. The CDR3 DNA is TGTGCCAGCAGCACGCCTCTAGCGGGGGGCTCCTACGAGCAGTACTTC.

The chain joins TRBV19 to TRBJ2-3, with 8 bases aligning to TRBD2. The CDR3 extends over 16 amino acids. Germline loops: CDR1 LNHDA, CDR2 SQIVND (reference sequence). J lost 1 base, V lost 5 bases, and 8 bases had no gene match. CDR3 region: CASSPTGTRGTDTQYF. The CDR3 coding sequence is TGTGCCAGTAGTCCGACGGGGACTAGGGGCACAGATACGCAGTATTTT.

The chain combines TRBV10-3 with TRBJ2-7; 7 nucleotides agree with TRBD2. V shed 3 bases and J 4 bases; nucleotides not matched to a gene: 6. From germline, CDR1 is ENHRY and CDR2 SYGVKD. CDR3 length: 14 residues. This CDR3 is CAISESAGIYEQYF. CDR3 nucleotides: TGTGCCATCAGTGAATCAGCGGGGATTTACGAGCAGTACTTC.

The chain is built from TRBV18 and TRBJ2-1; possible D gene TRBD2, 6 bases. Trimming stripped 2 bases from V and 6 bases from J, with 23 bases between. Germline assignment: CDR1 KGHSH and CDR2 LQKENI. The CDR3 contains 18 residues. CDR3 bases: TGTGCCAGCTCACCATTTAGTACTAGCTATGATCATAGCAATGAGCAGTTCTTC. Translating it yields CASSPFSTSYDHSNEQFF.

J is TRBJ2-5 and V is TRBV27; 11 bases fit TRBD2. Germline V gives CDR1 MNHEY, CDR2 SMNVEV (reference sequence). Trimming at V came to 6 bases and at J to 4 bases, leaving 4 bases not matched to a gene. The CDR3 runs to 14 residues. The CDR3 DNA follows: TGTGCCAGCAGGATAGCGGGAGGGCGAGAGACCCAGTACTTC. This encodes CASRIAGGRETQYF.

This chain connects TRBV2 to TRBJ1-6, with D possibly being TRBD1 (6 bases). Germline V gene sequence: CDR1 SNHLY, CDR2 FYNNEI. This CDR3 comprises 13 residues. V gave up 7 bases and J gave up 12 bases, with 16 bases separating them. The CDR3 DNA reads TGTGCCAGCACATCGGGACACCCTAAACCCCTCCACTTT. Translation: CASTSGHPKPLHF.

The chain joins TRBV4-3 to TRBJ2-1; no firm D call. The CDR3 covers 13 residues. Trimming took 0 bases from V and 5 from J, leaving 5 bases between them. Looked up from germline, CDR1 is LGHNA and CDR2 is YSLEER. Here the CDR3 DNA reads TGCGCCAGCAGCCAAGAAGCGAACAATGAGCAGTTCTTC. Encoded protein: CASSQEANNEQFF.

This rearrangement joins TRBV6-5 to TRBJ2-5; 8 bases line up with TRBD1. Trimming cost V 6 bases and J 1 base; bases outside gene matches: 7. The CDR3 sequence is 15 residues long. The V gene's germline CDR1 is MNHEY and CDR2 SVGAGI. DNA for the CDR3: TGTGCCAGCAGAGGCCCCACAGGGGGCCAAGAGACCCAGTACTTC. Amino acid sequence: CASRGPTGGQETQYF.

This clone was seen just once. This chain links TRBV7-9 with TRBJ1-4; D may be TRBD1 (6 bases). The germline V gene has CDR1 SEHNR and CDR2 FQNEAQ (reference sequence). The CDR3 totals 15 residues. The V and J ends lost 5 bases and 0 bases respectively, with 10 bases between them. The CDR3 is CASSANRATNEKLFF. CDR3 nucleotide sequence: TGTGCCAGCAGCGCCAACAGGGCAACTAATGAAAAACTGTTTTTT.

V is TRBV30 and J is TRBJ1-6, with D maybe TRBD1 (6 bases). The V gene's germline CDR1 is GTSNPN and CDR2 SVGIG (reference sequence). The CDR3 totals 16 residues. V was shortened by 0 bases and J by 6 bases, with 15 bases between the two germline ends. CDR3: CAWSVGLGGGNSPLHF. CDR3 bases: TGTGCCTGGAGTGTCGGTCTGGGAGGGGGTAATTCACCCCTCCACTTT. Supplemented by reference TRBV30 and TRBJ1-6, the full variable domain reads SQTIHQWPATLVQPVGSPLSLECTVEGTSNPNLYWYRQAAGRGLQLLFYSVGIGQISSEVPQNLSASRPQDRQFILSSKKLLLSDSGFYLCAWSVGLGGGNSPLHFGNGTRLTVT.

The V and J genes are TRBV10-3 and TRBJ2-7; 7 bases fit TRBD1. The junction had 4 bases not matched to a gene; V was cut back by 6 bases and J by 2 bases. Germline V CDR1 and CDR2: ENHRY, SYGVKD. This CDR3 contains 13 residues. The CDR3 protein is CAIRAGGPYEQYF. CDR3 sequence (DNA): TGTGCCATCAGGGCAGGGGGTCCCTACGAGCAGTACTTC.

The CDR3 loop is CASSDNPGGLAGGRSYNEQFF. The CDR3 DNA reads as TGTGCCAGCAGTGACAATCCGGGGGGGCTAGCGGGAGGAAGGTCCTACAATGAGCAGTTCTTC. This chain connects TRBV6-4 to TRBJ2-1; TRBD2 agrees at 11 bases. Per the germline V gene, CDR1 is MRHNA and CDR2 is SNTAGT. Germline trimming cut 2 bases from V and 1 base from J; bases unmatched to any gene: 16. The CDR3 has 21 residues.

DNA of the CDR3: TGTGCCAGCAGACCTAGCGGGATCACAGATACGCAGTATTTT. As protein: CASRPSGITDTQYF. The rearrangement links TRBV7-9 to TRBJ2-3; TRBD2 matches at 9 bases. From germline, CDR1 is SEHNR and CDR2 FQNEAQ (reference sequence). This CDR3 contains 14 residues. Germline trimming cut 6 bases from V and 2 bases from J; bases unmatched to any gene: 3.